Given below is one T cell receptor (beta chain) in context. It has no known antigen specificity. No much larger clone is present one base from it, and per-base qualities are unavailable. The library was built by means of the immunoSEQ multiplex PCR assay. TCRdb's version of the immuneACCESS table is confined to in-frame rearrangements and falls short of the full clone set. An unresolved V gene accounts for under half of the shortfall where checked; the remainder is of unknown origin. This sample lists approximately 120,000 clones; less than 95% were detected once. The top ten hold about 4.2% of the sample. The sample is drawn from a study of control samples from healthy donors and cancer patients (dated by TCRdb to the early 2020s). This receptor was taken from a human donor in good health. The donor label of this sample is uncertain. The sample comprised blood.

The sequenced DNA: TGTGCCAGTAGTATAGGGGTCCGGGACAGGGGAGCTGAAGCTTTCTTT. Translated, it gives CASSIGVRDRGAEAFF. The chain is assembled from TRBV19 and TRBJ1-1; TRBD1 aligns with 10 central bases. The germline V end is reduced by 1 base and the J end by 6 bases; junction bases left unmatched: 8. The CDR3 has 16 amino acids, counting the end cysteine and phenylalanine. Only the CDR3 DNA stays, 48 bases, in frame from base 1. From a lookup of the germline V gene (reference sequence), CDR1 and CDR2 are LNHDA and SQIVND.